This TCR beta chain is drawn from a study of shared clonotypes between healthy human individuals (TCRdb year 2020). Regarding the research as a whole: A few men and two women, aged 18 to 49 years, made up the cohort. For each donor, CD4 naive and CD4 memory were each run on three plates, CD8 naive on two plates, and CD8 memory on one plate. Blood TCR repertoires of roughly five healthy adults were deeply sequenced to estimate repertoire size and the extent of clonotype sharing between individuals. To increase sequencing depth and limit assay-specific biases, different laboratories used diverse techniques to prepare libraries and sequence TCR repertoires. Between about 0.85 and 9.5 billion PBMCs per donor were obtained by leukapheresis.

Results the study describes overall, beyond this receptor: Higher generation probabilities were observed for clonotypes shared by all four sorted-subset donors than for non-shared clonotypes. Based on pairwise subsampling, the degree of clonotype sharing among donors was expected to be affected by sequencing depth. Sharing across a few donors was observed for roughly 5.4% of naive CD4, under 4% of naive CD8, roughly 2.3% of memory CD4, and about 0.38% of memory CD8 clonotypes. Incomplete sequencing was indicated by rarefaction of sorted-subset datasets, despite the large sequencing depth. Naive subsets generally had larger estimated clonotype richness than memory subsets. The genetic and exposure-history diversity represented was limited by the small number of donors. Sampling was limited to blood, and TCR repertoires in tissue likely differ from TCR repertoires in blood.

CD8 naive samples were obtained by positive selection for CCR7 among CD45RO-negative cells, yielding a CD45RA+CCR7+ population from which TemRA cells were excluded. The donors were healthy, HIV-negative adults with no recently reported acute infections or vaccinations. Every donor was a Caucasian adult living in Nashville, Tennessee, USA. After blood collection by leukapheresis, PBMCs were isolated using Ficoll-Histopaque density gradient centrifugation and then cryopreserved in the vapor phase of liquid nitrogen. Analytical flow cytometry was used to check the purity and quantity of each magnetically sorted T cell population. Genomic DNA was isolated from every sorted fraction and measured by UV absorbance on a Nanodrop 2000c. With regard to this clone: The antigen it recognizes is unknown. Per-nucleotide qualities are absent, and no much larger clonotype sits a single base away.

Unmatched junction bases come to 5, with V trimmed by 5 bases and J by 5 bases. The CDR3 runs 14 amino acids, cysteine and phenylalanine included. Solely the CDR3 DNA is kept, with 42 bases framed from the first base. The germline V gene specifies MDHEN as CDR1 and SYDVKM as CDR2. Using the deep immunoSEQ assay, multiplex PCR amplified TCR CDR3 regions from genomic DNA. Extracted genomic DNA from each cell subset was distributed evenly across all wells of several immunoSEQ 96-well plates, and each plate was treated as a replicate. For sorted subsets, each replicate PCR was loaded with roughly 0.2 ug genomic DNA, equivalent to about 30,000 T cell genomes. The purified libraries were quantified using a Qubit 3.0 fluorometer, sized with a Bioanalyzer 2100, and then quantified again using the KAPA Library Quantification kit. Each immunoSEQ 96-well plate was sequenced on its own single-read 150-cycle Illumina NextSeq 550 flow cell. On the authors' methods: Because the immunoSEQ output held only junctional sequences and lacked quality scores, the filtering could not match the filtering applied to full-length reads. To assign V/J genes and CDR3, sequences were annotated against IMGT germline references using PyIR, a Python wrapper for IgBLAST v1.9. Reads were removed for weak V/J assignments (E-value above 1e-6), missing CDR3, stop codons, out-of-frame junctions, or ambiguous translated residues. V3J clonotypes were defined as sequences sharing an identical inferred V gene, J gene, and CDR3 amino acid sequence. Percentage overlap between repertoires was computed as shared unique clonotypes divided by the size of the smaller repertoire. RTK rarefaction, the Chao1 estimator, and Recon v2.1 estimates of unobserved clonotypes were used to assess repertoire richness. Generation probabilities for all TCRbeta clonotypes obtained by the gDNA method from a few donors were computed using OLGA. TCRdb's version of the immuneACCESS table is confined to in-frame rearrangements and falls short of the full clone set. An unresolved V gene accounts for under half of the shortfall where checked; the remainder is of unknown origin. V and J calls and clone size follow that table, whereas D and trimming were derived from the DNA. The sample contains about 2,200,000 clones, about 93% of them found a single time. The ten largest clones take up more than 1.5% of the sample.

The receptor was derived from a young man in good health. Some clones in this sample may be carry-over from other donors' samples. Sequenced: naive CD8+ T cells from PBMCs. The cell subset or site label here, explained by the study, means: CD45RA+CCR7+. The chain was built from TRBV28 and TRBJ1-5; TRBD1 matches 8 bases in the middle. The sequenced DNA is TGTGCCAGCAGTGTCCGGACAGGGCATCAGCCCCAGCATTTT. Its translation reads: CASSVRTGHQPQHF. Reference TRBV28 and TRBJ1-5 proteins supply the regions before and after the CDR3; the full variable domain is: DVKVTQSSRYLVKRTGEKVFLECVQDMDHENMFWYRQDPGLGLRLIYFSYDVKMKEKGDIPEGYSVSREKKERFSLILESASTNQTSMYLCASSVRTGHQPQHFGDGTRLSIL.